This TCR beta chain comes out of a study of T-cell memory formation after mild COVID-19 (dated by TCRdb to the early 2020s). Study-level background: TCR sequence clusters from the two donors were found to be largely donor specific. Two young, previously healthy adult volunteers, one female and one male, were included in the cohort. In two donors, T-cell clones that expanded and contracted after mild COVID-19 were followed by sequencing TCRalpha and TCRbeta repertoires longitudinally. Overall study outcomes, separate from this receptor: Balanced CD4/CD8 phenotypes were observed for clones contracting from day 15 to 85, whereas a bias towards CD4+ was observed for a second wave of clones expanding from day 15 to 37. SARS-CoV-2 specificity of the second-wave clones peaking on day 37 was not confirmed. Contracting CD4+ clones appeared mostly in the CM and EM memory subsets, whereas CD8+ clones were enriched in EMRA. Only two mild cases were covered by the study, and larger cohorts that include severe cases with pre-infection samples were considered necessary. Some responding clones were found in pre-infection memory, which suggests that pre-existing cross-reactive memory T cells took part in the SARS-CoV-2 response.

The CDR3 contains 14 residues, cysteine and phenylalanine counted. The kept DNA is CDR3 alone, 42 bases in frame from the first base. Taken from the germline V gene (reference sequence), the CDR1 and CDR2 loops are SEHNR and FQNEAQ. The trim is 3 bases for V and 6 bases for J, with a gap of 13 bases between the germline ends. PBMCs were isolated by Ficoll-Paque density gradient centrifugation. A word on this clonotype: Its antigen is still unknown. Within one base of it there is no much larger clone, and no base qualities were kept.

Sequencing was performed on an Illumina NovaSeq 6000. cDNA libraries for TCRalpha and TCRbeta were prepared by 5'RACE using constant-segment primers, with sample barcodes and unique molecular identifiers added. Trizol reagent was used to extract RNA from every sample. The libraries were amplified in two PCR steps, and the second step added a second sample barcode and Illumina TruSeq adapters. The libraries were sequenced on an Illumina NovaSeq using 2 x 150 bp paired-end reads. As for the original processing: The reads were demultiplexed and collapsed into UMI-guided consensus sequences using migec v1.2.7. Using mixcr v2.1.11, UMI consensuses were aligned to TRA and TRB V and J templates and then assembled into clonotypes. A clonotype was counted as expanded or contracted only if both edgeR and NoisET called the change significant, with noise models trained on biological replicates. For edgeR calls, the cutoffs were a false discovery rate-adjusted p below 0.01 and a log2 fold-change threshold of 1. As an exploratory analysis of dynamics, max-normalized trajectories of the 1000 most abundant clonotypes were examined by PCA with hierarchical clustering. Separately sequenced CD4+ and CD8+ repertoires were used to assign a CD4 or CD8 phenotype to each responding clone. TCRdb handled the public reads itself, with Q25 trimming in fastp and clone calling in MiXCR, and kept productive beta chains. Each CDR3 protein appears once, grouped with its most common genes and DNA. None of the V and J calls come from the authors' own analysis; TCRdb made them. This sample holds about 430,000 distinct CDR3 sequences; less than 25% were observed only once. The ten largest clonotypes hold about 10% of the sample.

The chain joins TRBV7-9 to TRBJ2-3; matching of 6 bases hints at TRBD1 as the D gene. The clonotype originates from an adult woman who had mild COVID-19 (a few samples of this study predate the infection). The sample titles of this study are shuffled in the database, so cell type and time point are left out; the donor was told from shared clones. Sequencing was carried out using PBMCs or a T cell subset sorted from them (not recorded which). For the CDR3, the sequence is CASSLGTPVDTQYF. The sequenced DNA is TGTGCCAGCAGCTTGGGGACACCCGTCGATACGCAGTATTTT.